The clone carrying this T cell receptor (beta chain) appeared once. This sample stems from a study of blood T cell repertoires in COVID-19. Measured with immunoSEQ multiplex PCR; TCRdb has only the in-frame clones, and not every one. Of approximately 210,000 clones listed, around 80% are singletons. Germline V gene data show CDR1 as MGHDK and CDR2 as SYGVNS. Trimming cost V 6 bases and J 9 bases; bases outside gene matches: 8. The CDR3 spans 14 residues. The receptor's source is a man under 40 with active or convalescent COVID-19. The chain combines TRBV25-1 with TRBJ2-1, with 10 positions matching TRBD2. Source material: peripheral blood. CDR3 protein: CASRYSGRVGEQFF. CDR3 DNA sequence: TGTGCCAGCAGGTACAGCGGGAGGGTGGGTGAGCAGTTCTTC.